The rows below give T cell receptor beta chains drawn from one sample of a study of CD8 T cells in ankylosing spondylitis. Each CDR3 protein is one row after TCRdb ran MiXCR on the 5' RACE reads. The sample yields about 160,000 distinct CDR3 sequences, around 19% seen once. What was sequenced was blood, either unsorted or a sorted T cell fraction (not recorded which). These TCRs come from a male donor with ankylosing spondylitis or in good health (not recorded which). CDR3s include the opening cysteine and the closing phenylalanine or tryptophan. D genes are given only for firm matches. Not every row has a clone size; where given, it reads once, few, many or a size class.

abundance: many
len: 13
d_gene: TRBD2
v_gene: TRBV28
CDR3aa: CASQTSGTYEQYF

abundance: few
len: 16
d_gene: -
v_gene: TRBV12-3/TRBV12-4
CDR3aa: CASSFSQGNWAGELFF

abundance: many
len: 16
d_gene: TRBD1
v_gene: TRBV12-3/TRBV12-4
CDR3aa: CASSGETGGLYYGYTF

abundance: many
len: 14
d_gene: -
v_gene: TRBV5-1
CDR3aa: CASSLVPPNTEAFF

abundance: once
len: 16
d_gene: -
v_gene: TRBV7-7
CDR3aa: CASSPRGYPNTGELFF

abundance: many
len: 13
d_gene: -
v_gene: TRBV7-2
CDR3aa: CASSLPTVQPQHF

abundance: -
len: 13
d_gene: -
v_gene: TRBV7-3
CDR3aa: CASSHRGVSDYTF

abundance: many
len: 12
d_gene: -
v_gene: TRBV5-6
CDR3aa: CASSSLVTEAFF

abundance: many
len: 17
d_gene: TRBD1
v_gene: TRBV24-1
CDR3aa: CATSDPRGPFGKREQFF

abundance: few
len: 14
d_gene: TRBD1
v_gene: TRBV2
CDR3aa: CATTGQGSSYEQYF

abundance: many
len: 14
d_gene: TRBD1
v_gene: TRBV5-1
CDR3aa: CASSLGGPNTEAFF

abundance: once
len: 16
d_gene: TRBD2
v_gene: TRBV5-1
CDR3aa: CASSEKLAGGIDTQYF

abundance: many
len: 17
d_gene: -
v_gene: TRBV5-1
CDR3aa: CASSPPRVGVYTDTQYF

abundance: few
len: 12
d_gene: -
v_gene: TRBV29-1
CDR3aa: CSSLDYLETQYF

abundance: many
len: 14
d_gene: -
v_gene: TRBV20-1
CDR3aa: CSARMSGRTGELFF

abundance: -
len: 13
d_gene: -
v_gene: TRBV20-1
CDR3aa: CSSMDSANEKLFF

abundance: -
len: 17
d_gene: -
v_gene: TRBV21-1
CDR3aa: CASSKMGLARDTDTQYF

abundance: -
len: 16
d_gene: -
v_gene: TRBV25-1
CDR3aa: CASSEFESGSYNEQFF

abundance: many
len: 13
d_gene: -
v_gene: TRBV20-1
CDR3aa: CSARVQLSYGYTF

abundance: few
len: 13
d_gene: TRBD2
v_gene: TRBV24-1
CDR3aa: CATSEAGTDTQYF